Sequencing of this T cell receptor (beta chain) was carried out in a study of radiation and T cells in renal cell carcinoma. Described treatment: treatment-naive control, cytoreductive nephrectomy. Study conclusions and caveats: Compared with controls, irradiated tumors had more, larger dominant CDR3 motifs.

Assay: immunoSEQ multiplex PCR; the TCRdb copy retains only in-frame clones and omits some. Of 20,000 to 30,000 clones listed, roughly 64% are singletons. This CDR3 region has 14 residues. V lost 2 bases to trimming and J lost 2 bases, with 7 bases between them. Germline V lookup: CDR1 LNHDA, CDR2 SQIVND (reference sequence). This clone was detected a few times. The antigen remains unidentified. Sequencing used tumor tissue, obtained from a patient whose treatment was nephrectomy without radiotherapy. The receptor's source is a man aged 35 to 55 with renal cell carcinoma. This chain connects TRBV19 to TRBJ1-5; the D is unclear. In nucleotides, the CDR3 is TGTGCCAGTAGTATACCGACTCGCAATCAGCCCCAGCATTTT. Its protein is CASSIPTRNQPQHF.